This entry describes one T cell receptor (beta chain). The CDR3 is 16 residues long. Trimming at V came to 1 base and at J to 4 bases, leaving 8 bases not matched to a gene. Per germline, CDR1 SGHVS and CDR2 FNYEAQ. This sample was taken from a study of blood T cell repertoires in COVID-19. As for the study in general: Both acute and convalescent COVID-19 samples were obtained from the United States, Italy and Spain. The analysed material was cDNA or gDNA that came from T cells, B-cell-depleted T cells, or PBMCs.

In the original analysis: Estimated nucleated cell counts came from reference gene primer amplification. Libraries were prepared by immunoSEQ multiplex PCR; TCRdb keeps only in-frame clonotypes and omits some of them. V, J and clone size are those of that table, while D and trimming were read from the DNA. The sample lists under 95,000 clones, around 86% occurring once. Material: peripheral blood. The J gene is TRBJ2-5, the V gene TRBV7-6; 8 positions agree with TRBD2. The receptor comes from a woman older than 75 with acute or convalescent COVID-19. The chain's CDR3 is CASSLDFGTRGETQYF. CDR3 DNA: TGTGCCAGCAGCTTAGACTTCGGGACTAGAGGAGAGACCCAGTACTTC.